Here is one T cell receptor (beta chain) with its context. Its antigen is not known. The sample belongs to a study of cytomegalovirus exposure and HLA in healthy donors. About the research overall: The same platform was used for the 110 or so validation repertoires as for the roughly 660 first-cohort repertoires, as reported in a later analysis. Overall study findings and caveats: There were 150 or so TCR beta chains listed as cytomegalovirus-associated.

Assay: immunoSEQ multiplex PCR; the TCRdb copy retains only in-frame clones and omits some. Of about 47,000 clones in the sample, 80% to 95% are singletons; the top ten hold 5.6%. Trimming removed 8 bases from V and 7 bases from J, with 15 bases in between. The CDR3 has 13 residues. CDR1 is MNHNS, CDR2 SASEGT, per germline. The sequence came from a man aged 18 to 35 in good health and CMV-seronegative. The source material was PBMCs. This sequence joins TRBV6-1 and TRBJ2-1; D is possibly TRBD2 (7 bases). DNA of the CDR3: TGTGCCAGCCAGGGGCGGGAGTGGAATGAGCAGTTCTTC. This encodes CASQGREWNEQFF.